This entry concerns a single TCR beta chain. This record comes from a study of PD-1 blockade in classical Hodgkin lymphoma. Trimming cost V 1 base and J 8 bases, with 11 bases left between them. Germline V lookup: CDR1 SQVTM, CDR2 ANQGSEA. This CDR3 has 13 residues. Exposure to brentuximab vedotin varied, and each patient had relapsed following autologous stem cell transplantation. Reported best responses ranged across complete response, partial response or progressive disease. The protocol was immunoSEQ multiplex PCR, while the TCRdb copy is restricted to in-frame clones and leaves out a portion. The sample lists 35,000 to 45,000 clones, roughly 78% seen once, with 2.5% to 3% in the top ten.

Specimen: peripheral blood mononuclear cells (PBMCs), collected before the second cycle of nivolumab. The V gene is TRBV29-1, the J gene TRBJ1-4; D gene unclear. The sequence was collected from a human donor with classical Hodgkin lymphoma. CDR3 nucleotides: TGCAGCGTTGAAGGTGGCAGCGCAGAAAAACTGTTTTTT. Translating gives CSVEGGSAEKLFF. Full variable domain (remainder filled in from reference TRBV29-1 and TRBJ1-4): SAVISQKPSRDICQRGTSLTIQCQVDSQVTMMFWYRQQPGQSLTLIATANQGSEATYESGFVIDKFPISRPNLTFSTLTVSNMSPEDSSIYLCSVEGGSAEKLFFGSGTQLSVL.